A selection of T cell receptor beta chains follows, all from one sample in a study of Graves' ophthalmopathy and Graves' hyperthyroidism. TCRdb ran MiXCR on the multiplex PCR reads and lists one entry per CDR3 protein. The sample shows over a million distinct CDR3 sequences, about 36% of them seen only once. The specimen sequenced was peripheral blood or thyroid tissue (not recorded which). These receptors were taken from an adult man with Graves' hyperthyroidism. Each CDR3 is given without its conserved first and last residue. A D gene is named only where the DNA matches it firmly.

d_call | v_call | cdr3_aa
TRBD2 | TRBV7-9 | ASSLVEGTSGYEQY
- | TRBV4-2 | ASQDGANVKYGYT
TRBD2 | TRBV7-9 | ASSRTSDEQY
- | TRBV14 | ASSQTSLAKSYEQY
- | TRBV30 | AWSFRGPYEQY
TRBD2 | TRBV24-1 | ATSDPGLAGDQETQY
- | TRBV15 | ATSRDRVTSSYEQY
TRBD2 | TRBV7-9 | ASSLSTGLASYEQY
TRBD2 | TRBV7-3 | ASSLQGLAGETQY
- | TRBV12-3/TRBV12-4 | ASSLSPQWETQY
- | TRBV6-2/TRBV6-3 | ATSSPTRNTGELF
- | TRBV10-3 | ASSYMGRETQY
TRBD1 | TRBV7-8 | ASSPRGGPGGYT
TRBD1 | TRBV9 | ASSVGRTGFGYT
- | TRBV11-1 | ASSLARTKKETQY
- | TRBV10-3 | AISYMSGTYEQY
- | TRBV25-1 | ASSEFSSFQETQY
TRBD2 | TRBV10-3 | ASSYQTGTGGQETQY
TRBD1 | TRBV6-6 | ASTKQGATNQPQH
TRBD2 | TRBV10-3 | AISDLGRTSGRTYEQY
- | TRBV6-5 | ASSSATVGNGYT
TRBD2 | TRBV2 | ARLAGGRETQY
- | TRBV7-9 | ASSSNRRGLPKETQY
TRBD1 | TRBV12-3/TRBV12-4 | ASSIGQGIGSPLH
- | TRBV20-1 | SARQPPRSQGTEAF
TRBD2 | TRBV9 | ASSVVAGGEQY
TRBD1 | TRBV7-8 | ASSRDRVTGWPQH
- | TRBV7-2 | ASSGTRREETQY
- | TRBV29-1 | SVERGTSSGNTIY
TRBD2 | TRBV7-9 | ASSFNGGGEQY
TRBD2 | TRBV2 | ASSPGLEATYEQY
- | TRBV20-1 | SARGRDQETQY
- | TRBV11-2 | ASSLWGADEQY
- | TRBV10-2 | ASSESRVFAAF
TRBD2 | TRBV29-1 | SLGLAGYEQY
- | TRBV25-1 | ASSEFPGGNSPLH
- | TRBV5-6 | ASSLVWAMNTEAF
- | TRBV19 | ASIAYSNSGANVLT
- | TRBV10-3 | AISVGASNIDGYT